The sequence of this TCR beta chain was determined in a study of blood T cell repertoires in COVID-19. Germline V CDR1 and CDR2: LNHDA, SQIVND (reference sequence). CDR3 length: 12 amino acids. V lost 7 bases to trimming and J lost 4 bases, with 10 bases between them. Per the authors' pipeline: From reference gene primer amplification, estimates of nucleated cell counts were derived. Produced via immunoSEQ multiplex PCR; TCRdb's table is partial and in-frame only. The V and J calls and clone size come from that table; D and trimming were worked out from the DNA. The sample lists 200,000 to 300,000 clones; roughly 80% were seen once. Followed over time, Seattle patients had been enrolled while infection was active.

The sequence derives from a woman older than 75 with COVID-19, enrolled during active disease. The J gene is TRBJ1-2, the V gene TRBV19; tentative D call: TRBD1 (6 bases). The specimen sequenced was peripheral blood. CDR3 loop: CASTTGPYGYTF. The CDR3 coding sequence is TGTGCCAGTACGACAGGCCCCTATGGCTACACCTTC.